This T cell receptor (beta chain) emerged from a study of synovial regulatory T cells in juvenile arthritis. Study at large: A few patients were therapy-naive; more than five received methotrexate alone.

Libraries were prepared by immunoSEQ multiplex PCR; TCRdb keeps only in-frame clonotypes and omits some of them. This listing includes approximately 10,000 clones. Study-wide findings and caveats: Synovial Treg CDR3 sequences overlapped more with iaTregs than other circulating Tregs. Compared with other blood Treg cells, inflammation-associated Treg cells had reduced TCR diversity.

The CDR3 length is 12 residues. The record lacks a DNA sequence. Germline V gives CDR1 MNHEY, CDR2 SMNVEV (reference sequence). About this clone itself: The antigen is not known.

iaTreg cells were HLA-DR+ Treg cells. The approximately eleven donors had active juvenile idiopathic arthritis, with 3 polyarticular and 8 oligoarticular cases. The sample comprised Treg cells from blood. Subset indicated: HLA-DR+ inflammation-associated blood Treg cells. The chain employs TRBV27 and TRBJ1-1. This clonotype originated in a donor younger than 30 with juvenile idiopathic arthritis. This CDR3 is CASSLWDGEAFF.